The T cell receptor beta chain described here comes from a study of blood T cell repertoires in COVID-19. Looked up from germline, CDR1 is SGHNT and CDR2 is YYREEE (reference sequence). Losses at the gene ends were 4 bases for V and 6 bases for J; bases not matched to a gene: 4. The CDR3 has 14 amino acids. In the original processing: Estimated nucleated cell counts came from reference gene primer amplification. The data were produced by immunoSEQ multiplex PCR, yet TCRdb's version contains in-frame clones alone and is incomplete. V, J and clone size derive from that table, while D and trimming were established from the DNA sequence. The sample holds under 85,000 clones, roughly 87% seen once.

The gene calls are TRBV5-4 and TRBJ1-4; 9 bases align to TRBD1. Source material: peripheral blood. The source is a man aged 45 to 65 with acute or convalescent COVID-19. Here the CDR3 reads CASSADRGDEKLFF. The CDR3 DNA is TGTGCCAGCAGCGCGGACAGGGGTGATGAAAAACTGTTTTTT.